The 14 T cell receptor beta chains given below trace back to one sample, sequenced in a study of T cells in Graves' hyperthyroidism and ophthalmopathy. Regions amplified from RNA transcripts were the TCR beta CDR3 regions. With the HTBI primer set, the TCR CDR3 went through a first round of RT-PCR. TCRdb itself ran the multiplex PCR reads through MiXCR, one entry per CDR3 protein. The table shows over 400,000 distinct CDR3 sequences, with approximately 22% occurring only once. The sample taken for sequencing was blood. These receptors all come from a woman in her 70s with Graves' ophthalmopathy.

This sequence joins TRBV6-1 and TRBJ2-3; D is possibly TRBD2 (5 bases). CDR3 length: 13 residues. Germline CDR1 and CDR2: MNHNS and SASEGT. V was shortened by 11 bases and J by 3 bases, with 15 bases between the two germline ends. The CDR3 here is CAGLRERTDTQYF. The CDR3 nucleotides are TGTGCCGGACTCCGCGAGCGGACAGATACGCAGTATTTT.

The J gene is TRBJ1-1, the V gene TRBV6-2 or TRBV6-3; unclear D gene. CDR1 is MNHEY, CDR2 SVGEGT, per germline. Trimming pared 7 bases from V and 1 base from J, leaving 10 bases between. The CDR3 loop spans 13 amino acids. As DNA, the CDR3 is TGTGCCAGCACGAAGGGTCCGAACACTGAAGCTTTCTTT. This gives the protein CASTKGPNTEAFF.

In this sample, this clonotype turned up many times. V usage is TRBV27 and J usage is TRBJ2-7, with 7 bases that match TRBD1. Germline CDR1 reads MNHEY; CDR2 reads SMNVEV (reference sequence). The junction had 8 bases not matched to a gene; V was cut back by 6 bases and J by 0 bases. The CDR3 extends over 15 amino acids. DNA for the CDR3: TGTGCCAGCAGCCTAAGACGGGACAGCTCCTACGAGCAGTACTTC. Encoded protein: CASSLRRDSSYEQYF.

This clonotype was seen more than once but under ten times. The rearrangement uses TRBV6-1 and TRBJ2-7; a possible D gene is TRBD1 (6 bases). The V and J ends lost 7 bases and 0 bases respectively, with 13 bases between them. Per germline, CDR1 MNHNS and CDR2 SASEGT. The CDR3 sequence is 14 residues long. The CDR3 DNA reads as TGTGCCAGCAATGGACAGTGGAGCTCCTACGAGCAGTACTTC. As protein: CASNGQWSSYEQYF.

CDR3 loop: CATTAGSYNEQFF. The CDR3 DNA follows: TGTGCAACCACTGCGGGATCCTACAATGAGCAGTTCTTC. The V and J genes are TRBV30 and TRBJ2-1, with D possibly being TRBD2 (6 bases). This CDR3 is 13 amino acids long. Germline V lookup: CDR1 GTSNPN, CDR2 SVGIG (reference sequence).

The V call is TRBV6-2 or TRBV6-3, the J call TRBJ2-1, with 13 bases matching TRBD2. V trimming: 6 bases; J trimming: 3 bases; junction bases outside the gene matches: 8. The CDR3 is made up of 17 amino acids. Germline lookup yields CDR1 MNHEY and CDR2 SVGEGT. CDR3 region: CASSLGTSGNLYNEQFF. The CDR3 DNA reads TGTGCCAGCAGCCTCGGGACTAGCGGGAACCTCTACAATGAGCAGTTCTTC.

This chain connects TRBV4-3 to TRBJ2-3; 14 bases fit TRBD2. This CDR3 region has 17 residues. J was trimmed by 1 base and V by 2 bases; bases with no gene match: 2. CDR1 and CDR2 (germline): LGHNA, YSLEER. CDR3 sequence (DNA): TGCGCCAGCAGCCAACAGACTAGCGGGAGGGGCACAGATACGCAGTATTTT. It encodes CASSQQTSGRGTDTQYF.

This clonotype showed up many times. The rearrangement uses TRBV28 and TRBJ2-7; tentative D call: TRBD1 (5 bases). Germline loops: CDR1 MDHEN, CDR2 SYDVKM. V lost 6 bases, J lost 2 bases, and 11 bases lay in between. The CDR3 totals 13 residues. The CDR3 sequence: CASRFGRAYEQYF. The CDR3 bases are TGTGCCAGCAGGTTCGGCAGGGCCTACGAGCAGTACTTC. The full variable domain, its missing parts supplied by reference TRBV28 and TRBJ2-7, is DVKVTQSSRYLVKRTGEKVFLECVQDMDHENMFWYRQDPGLGLRLIYFSYDVKMKEKGDIPEGYSVSREKKERFSLILESASTNQTSMYLCASRFGRAYEQYFGPGTRLTVT.

The chain recombines TRBV6-1 with TRBJ2-1, with D hard to call. Germline V gene lookup returns CDR1 MNHNS and CDR2 SASEGT. The V gene lost 2 bases and the J gene lost 2 bases, with 13 bases spanning the gap. CDR3 length: 16 amino acids. CDR3 nucleotide sequence: TGTGCCAGCAGTGAATTGGACCGACCCCCCTACAATGAGCAGTTCTTC. It is translated as CASSELDRPPYNEQFF.

This clonotype was detected ten times or more. The chain uses TRBV11-2 and TRBJ2-5; D is perhaps TRBD2 (6 bases). There are 16 residues in the CDR3. Trimming took 6 bases from V and 5 from J, leaving 22 bases between them. Germline CDR1 is SGHAT and CDR2 is FQNNGV. CDR3 amino acids: CASSYSSGPEWETQYF. The CDR3 DNA follows: TGTGCCAGCAGTTACAGTAGCGGACCGGAGTGGGAGACCCAGTACTTC. Full variable domain (outside the CDR3, taken from reference TRBV11-2 and TRBJ2-5): EAGVAQSPRYKIIEKRQSVAFWCNPISGHATLYWYQQILGQGPKLLIQFQNNGVVDDSQLPKDRFSAERLKGVDSTLKIQPAKLEDSAVYLCASSYSSGPEWETQYFGPGTRLLVL.

As concerns this clonotype: At one boundary the junction diverges from the germline segment, which might be a read error. This chain uses TRBV19 with TRBJ2-2; perhaps TRBD2 as D (6 bases). The CDR3 is 15 residues long. Germline V gene data show CDR1 as LNHDA and CDR2 as SQIVND (reference sequence). In DNA, the CDR3 is TGTGCCAATAGTTACGCTAGCGTCTACACCGGGGAGCTGTTTTTT. This encodes CANSYASVYTGELFF.

This chain uses TRBV10-1 with TRBJ1-3, with D maybe TRBD1 (5 bases). This CDR3 is built from 16 residues. The germline gives CDR1 WNHNN, CDR2 SYGVQD (reference sequence). V shed 4 bases and J shed 2 bases, with 15 bases lying between them. This CDR3 is CASSAAGTLPGNTIYF. The DNA for the CDR3 is TGCGCCAGCAGTGCGGCCGGGACTCTTCCTGGAAACACCATATATTTT.

Here the CDR3 reads CASSTDRLVSYEQYF. The CDR3 DNA reads TGTGCCAGCAGCACGGACAGGCTAGTCTCCTACGAGCAGTACTTC. This chain connects TRBV6-1 to TRBJ2-7; 7 bases agree with TRBD1. Germline trimming cut 6 bases from V and 0 bases from J; bases unmatched to any gene: 8. Germline CDR1 is MNHNS and CDR2 is SASEGT. The CDR3 runs 15 residues.

The V call is TRBV15, the J call TRBJ2-5, with a possible D match to TRBD1 (6 bases). Germline V CDR1 and CDR2: LNHNV, YYDKDF (reference sequence). The CDR3 covers 16 residues. With 1 base removed from V and 2 bases from J, the gap between germline ends came to 14 bases. This CDR3 is CATSRVLSQGQETQYF. The CDR3 DNA sequence: TGTGCCACCAGCAGAGTACTCTCACAGGGACAAGAGACCCAGTACTTC. Full variable domain (outside the CDR3, taken from reference TRBV15 and TRBJ2-5): DAMVIQNPRYQVTQFGKPVTLSCSQTLNHNVMYWYQQKSSQAPKLLFHYYDKDFNNEADTPDNFQSRRPNTSFCFLDIRSPGLGDTAMYLCATSRVLSQGQETQYFGPGTRLLVL.